This TCR beta chain was recovered during a study of blood T cells in healthy people across ages. It was with a sample-barcoded 5' primer and a J-beta primer mix that a second PCR of roughly 7 to 12 cycles was run. TCRdb re-called the 5' RACE reads with MiXCR, one entry per CDR3 protein. There are about 1.8 million distinct CDR3 sequences in the sample; roughly 50% occur only once, and about 2.1% lies in the top ten. This receptor was identified in a woman aged 35 to 49 in good health. Sequencing was performed on blood.

The CDR3 DNA sequence: TGTGCCAGCAGCTTTTTCCTACGGGACTGGAACAATGAGCAGTTCTTC. Protein: CASSFFLRDWNNEQFF. The genes are TRBV7-2 and TRBJ2-1, with a tentative D call TRBD2 (6 bases). V lost 3 bases and J 5 bases, leaving 17 bases between the germline ends. CDR3 length equals 16 residues. Germline V gene sequence: CDR1 SGHTA, CDR2 FQGNSA.